What follows are 2 T cell receptor beta chains derived from one specimen sequenced in a study of T cells in Graves' hyperthyroidism and ophthalmopathy. RNA transcripts gave rise to amplified TCR beta CDR3 regions. The HTBI primer set was used in a first-round RT-PCR of the TCR CDR3. TCRdb redid the calling of the multiplex PCR reads with MiXCR, one entry per CDR3 protein. The sample carries over 300,000 distinct CDR3 sequences, approximately 13% recorded once. The sample consisted of blood. These receptors all stem from a woman in her thirties or forties with Graves' ophthalmopathy.

There are many counts of this clonotype. This chain connects TRBV6-1 to TRBJ2-1, with TRBD2 identical over 8 bases. This CDR3 is 14 amino acids long. V was clipped by 5 bases and J by 8 bases; unmatched bases: 8. Germline assignment: CDR1 MNHNS and CDR2 SASEGT. The CDR3 sequence is CASSTGLGVHEQFF. The CDR3 bases are TGTGCCAGCAGTACGGGACTAGGGGTTCATGAGCAGTTCTTC.

Ten or more counts support this clonotype. The chain has TRBV7-9 and TRBJ2-3; 9 bases fit TRBD1. Germline lookup yields CDR1 SEHNR and CDR2 FQNEAQ (reference sequence). With 5 bases clipped from V and 4 bases from J, the junction kept 16 bases outside the gene matches. The CDR3 runs to 18 residues. In DNA, the CDR3 is TGTGCCAGCAGCCGGCCAAAAACACAGGGGGCGAAAGCAGATACGCAGTATTTT. Protein product: CASSRPKTQGAKADTQYF.